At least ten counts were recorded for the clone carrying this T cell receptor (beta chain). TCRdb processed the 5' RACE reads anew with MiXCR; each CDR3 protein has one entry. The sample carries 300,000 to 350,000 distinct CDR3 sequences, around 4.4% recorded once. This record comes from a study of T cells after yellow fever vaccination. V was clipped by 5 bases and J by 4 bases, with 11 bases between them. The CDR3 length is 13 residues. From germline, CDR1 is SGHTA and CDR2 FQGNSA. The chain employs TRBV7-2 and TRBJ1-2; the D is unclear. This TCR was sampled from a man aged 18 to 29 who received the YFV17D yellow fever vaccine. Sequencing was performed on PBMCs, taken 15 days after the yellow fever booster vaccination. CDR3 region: CASSADGFYGYTF. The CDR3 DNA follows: TGTGCCAGCAGCGCGGACGGATTCTATGGCTACACCTTC.